The clone carrying this T cell receptor beta chain was detected only a few times. Its antigen is still unknown. The data are from a study of tumor-infiltrating lymphocytes in primary liver carcinoma. Study overall: Patients comprised men and women whose ages fell between 30 and 69 years. Regarding the study as a whole: Pairs of tumor regions overlapped more than tumor-adjacent and tumor-blood pairs did. Since sampling was bulk and unsorted, CD4+ and CD8+ repertoires were not compared. Blood had a significantly lower top-250-clone fraction than tumors did (p = 0.039).

V was clipped by 4 bases and J by 6 bases, with 15 bases between them. CDR1 and CDR2 (germline): MNHNY, SVGAGI (reference sequence). This CDR3 is built from 15 residues. Extraction also yielded germline DNA, while blood RNA was obtained from unsorted whole blood. Using a constant-region primer together with ProtoScript II reverse transcriptase, TCR beta cDNA was made from around 0.55 ug of total RNA. ARM-PCR, slightly modified, supplied the TCR beta libraries through three nested multiplex PCR rounds. It was with TRBV1-TRBV30 forward primers and a C-beta reverse primer that the first two PCR rounds were run, at approximately 9 cycles each. TCRdb called the multiplex PCR reads again in MiXCR, with one record for every CDR3 protein. Of 300,000 to 400,000 distinct CDR3 sequences detected, approximately 65% appear once; the ten largest clones hold around 9.5%.

Sequencing was done on a sample of peripheral blood. V gene TRBV6-6 combines with J gene TRBJ1-4; D not certain. This sequence was found in a man in his forties or fifties with primary liver carcinoma and hepatitis B virus infection. CDR3 DNA: TGTGCCAGCAGTTTGCGGCCTAACTCGTATGAAAAACTGTTTTTT. Translating gives CASSLRPNSYEKLFF.